This T cell receptor (beta chain) came from a study of T cell repertoires in cytomegalovirus infection. At the level of the study: From public TCR beta signatures came an indication of both CMV infection and matching HLA type.

V shed 5 bases and J shed 3 bases, with 22 bases lying between them. Germline lookup yields CDR1 SEHNR and CDR2 FQNEAQ (reference sequence). The CDR3 is 17 residues long. Study-level findings and limits: The response measured ex vivo was dominated by TCR beta clonotypes (HLA-C-restricted and CMV-specific). Cumulative public TCR beta family frequency identified CMV carriers with the relevant HLA.

TCRdb redid the calling of the reads with MiXCR, one entry per CDR3 protein. The sample records roughly 640,000 distinct CDR3 sequences, 24% being singletons. Turning to this clonotype: As yet, its antigen is unknown.

The sample taken for sequencing was CD8+ T cells from PBMCs. This chain links TRBV7-9 with TRBJ1-1; D perhaps matches TRBD1 (5 bases). The sequence was collected from a human donor in good health (CMV status not recorded). Some clones in this sample may be carry-over from other donors' samples. CDR3 bases: TGTGCCAGCAGCCTCCCCCCAGGGCAGGTTCGGGACACTGAAGCTTTCTTT. Translation gives CASSLPPGQVRDTEAFF.